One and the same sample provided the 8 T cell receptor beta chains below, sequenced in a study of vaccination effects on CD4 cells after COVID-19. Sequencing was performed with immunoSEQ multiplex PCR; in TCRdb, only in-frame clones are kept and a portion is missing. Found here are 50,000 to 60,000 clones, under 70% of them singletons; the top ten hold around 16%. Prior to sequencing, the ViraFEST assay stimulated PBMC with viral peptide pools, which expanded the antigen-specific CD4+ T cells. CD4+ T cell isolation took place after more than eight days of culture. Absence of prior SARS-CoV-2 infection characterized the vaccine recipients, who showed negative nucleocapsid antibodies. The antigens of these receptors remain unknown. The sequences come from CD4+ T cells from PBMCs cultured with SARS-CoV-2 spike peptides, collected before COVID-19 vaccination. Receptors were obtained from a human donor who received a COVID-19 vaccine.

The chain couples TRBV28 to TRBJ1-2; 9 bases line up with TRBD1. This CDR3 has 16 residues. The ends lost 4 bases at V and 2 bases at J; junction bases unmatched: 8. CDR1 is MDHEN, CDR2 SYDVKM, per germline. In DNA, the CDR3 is TGTGCCAGCAGTTCTCCAGGGACAGGGAACAACTATGGCTACACCTTC. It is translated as CASSSPGTGNNYGYTF.

Here the CDR3 DNA reads TGTGCCACCGGAGGGGCGAGGGACAGGGGGCTAAGAATTCAGCCCCAGCATTTT. This sequence encodes CATGGARDRGLRIQPQHF. The rearrangement joins TRBV10-3 to TRBJ1-5; 12 bases are shared with TRBD1. The CDR3 loop spans 18 amino acids. Germline CDR1 and CDR2: ENHRY and SYGVKD. V shed 10 bases, J shed 6 bases, and the junction held 19 bases outside the gene matches.

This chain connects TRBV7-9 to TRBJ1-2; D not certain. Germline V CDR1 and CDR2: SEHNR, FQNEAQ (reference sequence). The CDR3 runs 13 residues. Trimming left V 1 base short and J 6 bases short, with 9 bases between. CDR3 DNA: TGTGCCAGCAGCTTAGGGGAGAGGGATGGCTACACCTTC. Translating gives CASSLGERDGYTF.

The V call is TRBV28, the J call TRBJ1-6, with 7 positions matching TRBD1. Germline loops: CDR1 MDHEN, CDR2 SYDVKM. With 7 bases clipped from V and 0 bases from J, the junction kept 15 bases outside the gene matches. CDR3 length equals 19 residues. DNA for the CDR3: TGTGCCAGCACCAAGGGACAGAGGTTTGGTCGCTCCTATAATTCACCCCTCCACTTT. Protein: CASTKGQRFGRSYNSPLHF.

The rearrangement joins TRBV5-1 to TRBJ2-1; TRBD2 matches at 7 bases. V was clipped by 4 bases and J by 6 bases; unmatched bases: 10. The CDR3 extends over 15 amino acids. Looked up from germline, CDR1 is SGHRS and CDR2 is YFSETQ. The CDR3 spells CASSPGTTRPNEQFF. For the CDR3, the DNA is TGCGCCAGCAGCCCTGGGACTACCAGGCCCAATGAGCAGTTCTTC.

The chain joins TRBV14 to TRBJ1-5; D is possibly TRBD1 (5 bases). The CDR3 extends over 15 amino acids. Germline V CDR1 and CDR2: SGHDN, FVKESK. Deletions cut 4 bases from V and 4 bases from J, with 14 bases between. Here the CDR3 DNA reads TGTGCCAGCAGCCCGAGTGGCAGGGCAAATCAGCCCCAGCATTTT. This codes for CASSPSGRANQPQHF.

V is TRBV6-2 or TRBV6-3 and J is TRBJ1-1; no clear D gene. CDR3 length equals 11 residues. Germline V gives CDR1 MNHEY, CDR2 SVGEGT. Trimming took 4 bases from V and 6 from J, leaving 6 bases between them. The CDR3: CASSSTAEAFF. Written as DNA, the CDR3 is TGTGCCAGCAGTTCCACCGCTGAAGCTTTCTTT.

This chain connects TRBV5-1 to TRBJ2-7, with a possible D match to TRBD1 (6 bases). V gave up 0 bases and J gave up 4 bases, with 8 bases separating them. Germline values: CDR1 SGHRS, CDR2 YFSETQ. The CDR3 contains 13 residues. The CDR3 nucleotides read TGCGCCAGCAGCTTGGAGCAGGGGTACGAGCAGTACTTC. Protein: CASSLEQGYEQYF. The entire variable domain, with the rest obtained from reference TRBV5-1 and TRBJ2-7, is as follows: KAGVTQTPRYLIKTRGQQVTLSCSPISGHRSVSWYQQTPGQGLQFLFEYFSETQRNKGNFPGRFSGRQFSNSRSEMNVSTLELGDSALYLCASSLEQGYEQYFGPGTRLTVT.